Listed below are T cell receptor beta chains from one sample, sequenced in a study of regulatory T cells in long-lasting Graves disease. One entry per CDR3 protein, called by TCRdb with MiXCR from the multiplex PCR reads. The sample lists roughly 350,000 distinct CDR3 sequences; approximately 15% were seen once. In addition, the sample was reused for a study of T cells in Graves' hyperthyroidism and ophthalmopathy.

The material was peripheral blood mononuclear cells (PBMCs), obtained at new diagnosis, from a patient treated with antithyroid drugs. These receptors were collected from a man aged 35 to 55 with Graves disease. The CDR3 runs from the conserved cysteine through the conserved F or W. The D gene is left open where the match is weak. Some rows have no size entry. The others give once, few or many, or a class for an expanded clone.

CDR3,DNA,J,D,size,V
CASSFTHGAFF,TGTGCCAGCAGTTTCACTCACGGAGCTTTCTTT,TRBJ1-1,-,many,TRBV2
CASSYSGQGGDEQFF,TGTGCCAGCAGTTACTCGGGACAGGGGGGGGATGAGCAGTTCTTC,TRBJ2-1,TRBD1,few,TRBV6-2/TRBV6-3
CASRKTSGLNEQFF,TGTGCCAGTAGAAAGACTAGCGGGCTAAATGAGCAGTTCTTC,TRBJ2-1,TRBD2,-,TRBV6-1
CASSLWQGITDTQYF,TGCGCCAGCAGCTTGTGGCAGGGGATCACAGATACGCAGTATTTT,TRBJ2-3,-,-,TRBV5-1
CASSFSGARGEKLFF,TGTGCCAGCAGTTTTTCAGGGGCGCGGGGAGAAAAACTGTTTTTT,TRBJ1-4,-,-,TRBV12-3/TRBV12-4
CASSPPPGFTSYEQYF,TGTGCCAGCAGTCCGCCCCCAGGGTTTACCTCCTACGAGCAGTACTTC,TRBJ2-7,-,many,TRBV6-1
CSAIQGAYEQYF,TGCAGTGCTATACAGGGGGCCTACGAGCAGTACTTC,TRBJ2-7,TRBD1,many,TRBV20-1
CASSYLAIAQTDTQYF,TGTGCCAGCAGTTACCTGGCGATAGCGCAGACTGATACGCAGTATTTT,TRBJ2-3,-,many,TRBV6-2/TRBV6-3
CAWSLDGTYQPQHF,TGTGCCTGGAGCTTAGACGGGACTTATCAGCCCCAGCATTTT,TRBJ1-5,-,many,TRBV30
CASSQAEGAKDQPQHF,TGTGCCAGCAGCCAAGCGGAGGGGGCGAAGGATCAGCCCCAGCATTTT,TRBJ1-5,TRBD1,few,TRBV4-2
CASSWGTNEQFF,TGTGCCAGCAGTTGGGGGACAAATGAGCAGTTCTTC,TRBJ2-1,-,many,TRBV12-3/TRBV12-4